Following are 5 T cell receptor beta chains from one sample sequenced in a study of chemoradiotherapy in HPV16-positive cancers. Profiled with immunoSEQ multiplex PCR; TCRdb holds only in-frame clones, not every one. The sample has roughly 12,000 clones, less than 75% seen once. The sample was acquired from a patient who underwent chemoradiotherapy. The source is a human donor with HPV-associated anogenital cancer.

The chain carries TRBV19 and TRBJ2-7, with 9 bases lining up with TRBD1. The CDR3 runs 14 residues. J was trimmed by 4 bases and V by 4 bases; bases with no gene match: 5. The germline gives CDR1 LNHDA, CDR2 SQIVND (reference sequence). The CDR3 DNA reads TGTGCCAGTAGTACTGGACAGGGGAAATACGAGCAGTACTTC. This gives the protein CASSTGQGKYEQYF.

This clone was seen a few times. The chain has TRBV7-3 and TRBJ2-3; TRBD1 is a possible D gene (6 bases). The CDR3 is 15 amino acids. V shed 5 bases and J shed 1 base, with 13 bases lying between them. Germline lookup yields CDR1 SGHTA and CDR2 FQGTGA. CDR3 nucleotides: TGTGCCAGCAGCCCGGACAGTGGGGGCACAGATACGCAGTATTTT. Translation gives CASSPDSGGTDTQYF.

This chain joins TRBV7-8 and TRBJ2-2; perhaps TRBD1 as D (6 bases). Germline loops: CDR1 SGHVS, CDR2 FQNEAQ. The CDR3 extends over 14 amino acids. The V end was cut by 7 bases, the J end by 9 bases, with 18 bases between. The CDR3 DNA sequence: TGTGCCAGCACCGATAGAGTGGGGGCCCGGGAGCTGTTTTTT. This gives the protein CASTDRVGARELFF.

This chain links TRBV30 with TRBJ1-2; D is uncertain. Germline assignment: CDR1 GTSNPN and CDR2 SVGIG (reference sequence). The CDR3 is 12 amino acids. The V end was cut by 1 base, the J end by 5 bases, with 8 bases between. In DNA form, the CDR3 reads TGTGCCTGGAGTGGAAGTGGTTATGGCTACACCTTC. Translation: CAWSGSGYGYTF.

The chain carries TRBV6-1 and TRBJ2-3; D gene ambiguous. V gave up 5 bases and J gave up 1 base, with 10 bases separating them. CDR1 is MNHNS, CDR2 SASEGT, per germline. The CDR3 has 14 residues. This CDR3 reads CASSLNIGTDTQYF. DNA of the CDR3: TGTGCCAGCAGTCTCAACATCGGCACAGATACGCAGTATTTT.